This T cell receptor (beta chain) was captured by sequencing in a study of blood T cell repertoires in COVID-19. Overall study context: The study drew acute and convalescent COVID-19 samples from the United States, Italy and Spain. Sample material is recorded as cDNA or gDNA derived from T cells, B-cell-depleted T cells, or PBMCs.

Authors' analysis steps: Estimated nucleated cell counts came from reference gene primer amplification. TCRdb keeps only in-frame clones here, not all; method: immunoSEQ multiplex PCR. V and J calls and clone size are copied from that table; D and trimming were computed from the DNA. The profile shows 150,000 to 200,000 clones, approximately 82% of them singletons. Seattle cases were enrolled at active infection and followed longitudinally. V lost 0 bases to trimming and J lost 4 bases, with 7 bases between them. CDR1 SGHDT and CDR2 YYEEEE come from the germline V gene. The CDR3 sequence is 14 residues long.

The sequencing sample was made of peripheral blood. This sequence was found in a woman in her forties with COVID-19, enrolled during active disease. The J gene is TRBJ2-2, the V gene TRBV5-6; D uncertain. The CDR3 DNA follows: TGTGCCAGCAGCTTGGCCGTCAGCACCGGGGAGCTGTTTTTT. Protein product: CASSLAVSTGELFF. Filled out from reference TRBV5-6 and TRBJ2-2, the complete variable domain reads DAGVTQSPTHLIKTRGQQVTLRCSPKSGHDTVSWYQQALGQGPQFIFQYYEEEERQRGNFPDRFSGHQFPNYSSELNVNALLLGDSALYLCASSLAVSTGELFFGEGSRLTVL.